This TCR beta chain was sequenced during a study of blood T cell repertoires in COVID-19. About the study: Samples of COVID-19 (acute and convalescent) were obtained from the United States, Italy and Spain. T cells, B-cell-depleted T cells, or PBMCs provided the cDNA or gDNA that served as material.

In the source study's methods: By means of reference gene primer amplification, nucleated cell counts were estimated. The repertoire was sequenced with immunoSEQ multiplex PCR; TCRdb's copy has only in-frame clones and lacks some. The V and J calls and clone size were taken over from that table, and D and trimming were inferred from the DNA. There are about 190,000 clones in the sample; roughly 78% occur only once, and approximately 3% lies in the top ten. Germline V gene data show CDR1 as LNHDA and CDR2 as SQIVND (reference sequence). There are 14 residues in the CDR3. Trimming cost V 6 bases and J 4 bases; bases outside gene matches: 7.

Sequencing was done on a sample of peripheral blood. This TCR came from a woman aged 80 or older with active or convalescent COVID-19. V is TRBV19 and J is TRBJ1-2; 8 bases are shared with TRBD1. This CDR3 reads CASRQTGDFYGYTF. The CDR3 bases are TGTGCCAGTAGACAGACAGGGGACTTCTATGGCTACACCTTC.